The 14 T cell receptor beta chains below come from one sample, sequenced in a study of blood T cell repertoires in COVID-19. The method was immunoSEQ multiplex PCR; TCRdb's version includes in-frame clones alone and lacks a portion of them. The sample shows roughly 700,000 clones, over 80% of them seen only once. The sample comprised peripheral blood. These receptors all come from a woman aged 18-29 years with acute or convalescent COVID-19.

The chain links TRBV9 to TRBJ1-1; 7 nucleotides line up with TRBD1. Germline V lookup: CDR1 SGDLS, CDR2 YYNGEE. The V and J ends lost 0 bases and 4 bases, in that order; junction bases with no gene match: 6. This CDR3 contains 15 residues. CDR3 loop: CASSVEGAPGTEAFF. In nucleotides, the CDR3 is TGTGCCAGCAGCGTAGAGGGGGCGCCGGGCACTGAAGCTTTCTTT.

V gene TRBV2 combines with J gene TRBJ2-3; 9 bases map to TRBD2. CDR1 and CDR2 (germline): SNHLY, FYNNEI. This CDR3 has 16 amino acids. V lost 5 bases to trimming and J lost 4 bases; unmatched junction nucleotides: 10. In DNA, the CDR3 is TGTGCCAGCAGTCTTGCTTTTAGCGGGGGCGCAGATACGCAGTATTTT. Translation: CASSLAFSGGADTQYF.

The V call is TRBV15, the J call TRBJ1-4; 8 bases fit TRBD1. Germline V gene sequence: CDR1 LNHNV, CDR2 YYDKDF (reference sequence). The ends lost 0 bases at V and 10 bases at J; junction bases unmatched: 4. The CDR3 has 14 residues. CDR3 nucleotides: TGTGCCACCAGCAGAGACAGGGGGCTGGGAAAACTGTTTTTT. This sequence encodes CATSRDRGLGKLFF.

J is TRBJ1-5 and V is TRBV14; D unresolved. The germline gives CDR1 SGHDN, CDR2 FVKESK. The CDR3 covers 15 residues. V dropped 4 bases and J dropped 2 bases, with 12 bases sitting between them. In DNA form, the CDR3 reads TGTGCCAGCAGCCTACCGAGGGTCGGCAATCAGCCCCAGCATTTT. Translation gives CASSLPRVGNQPQHF.

This chain uses TRBV5-6 with TRBJ1-2, with TRBD1 as a possible D gene (6 bases). The V end lost 2 bases, the J end lost 2 bases, and 13 bases lay between the germline ends. The germline gives CDR1 SGHDT, CDR2 YYEEEE. This CDR3 has 15 residues. This CDR3 is CASSFLGQKNYGYTF. DNA for the CDR3: TGTGCCAGCAGCTTCCTGGGACAAAAAAACTATGGCTACACCTTC.

The rearrangement links TRBV6-5 to TRBJ1-1; D might be TRBD1 (6 bases). This CDR3 is 15 amino acids long. V was cut by 5 bases and J by 4 bases, with 17 bases left in between. Germline V gene data show CDR1 as MNHEY and CDR2 as SVGAGI. As DNA, the CDR3 is TGTGCCAGCAGTCGGGGGGGGCAGGGAGGCACTGAAGCTTTCTTT. Translated, it gives CASSRGGQGGTEAFF.

This chain joins TRBV19 and TRBJ1-2; D possibly corresponds to TRBD1 (5 bases). Trimming stripped 9 bases from V and 6 bases from J, with 14 bases between. Germline V gene lookup returns CDR1 LNHDA and CDR2 SQIVND (reference sequence). This CDR3 is built from 12 residues. CDR3 residues: CASNTRVNGYTF. In nucleotides, the CDR3 is TGTGCCAGCAACACCAGGGTGAATGGCTACACCTTC.

This rearrangement joins TRBV19 to TRBJ1-6; D is possibly TRBD1 (5 bases). The CDR3 extends over 16 amino acids. V lost 3 bases to trimming and J lost 3 bases, with 12 bases between them. Germline CDR1 LNHDA, CDR2 SQIVND (reference sequence). CDR3: CASSMDNNYYNSPLHF. CDR3 sequence (DNA): TGTGCCAGTAGTATGGACAACAACTACTATAATTCACCCCTCCACTTT. The full variable domain, rest sourced from reference TRBV19 and TRBJ1-6, is DGGITQSPKYLFRKEGQNVTLSCEQNLNHDAMYWYRQDPGQGLRLIYYSQIVNDFQKGDIAEGYSVSREKKESFPLTVTSAQKNPTAFYLCASSMDNNYYNSPLHFGNGTRLTVT.

Regarding this clone: Different DNA sequences within this sample yield the same CDR3. The chain employs TRBV12-3 or TRBV12-4 and TRBJ1-1, with D maybe TRBD1 (6 bases). Between the trimmed V and J ends, which lost 4 bases and 5 bases, there was a span of 11 bases. This CDR3 is 13 amino acids long. CDR3 in DNA: TGTGCCAGCAGTTCGGGGGGGGCTACTGAAGCTTTCTTT. Translated, it gives CASSSGGATEAFF.

The chain has TRBV19 and TRBJ1-1; D perhaps matches TRBD1 (6 bases). The CDR3 runs 13 residues. Germline CDR1 and CDR2: LNHDA and SQIVND (reference sequence). Trimming took off 9 bases at V and 1 base at J, with 12 bases between the two ends. As DNA, the CDR3 is TGTGCCAGCGGGACACCCCAGAACACTGAAGCTTTCTTT. It encodes CASGTPQNTEAFF.

The J gene is TRBJ2-4, the V gene TRBV5-5, with D possibly being TRBD1 (5 bases). The ends were cut back, 4 bases at V and 8 bases at J, with 13 bases in the middle. This CDR3 spans 13 amino acids. Germline CDR1 is SGHKS and CDR2 is YYEKEE (reference sequence). CDR3 DNA: TGTGCCAGCAGCCTCCTTCAGGGATACATTCAGTACTTC. Protein: CASSLLQGYIQYF.

The chain has TRBV6-2 or TRBV6-3 and TRBJ1-5; D gene ambiguous. This CDR3 spans 14 amino acids. The germline V gene encodes CDR1 MNHEY and CDR2 SVGEGT. V was shortened by 0 bases and J by 5 bases, with 8 bases between the two germline ends. CDR3 region: CASSYSRRDQPQHF. For the CDR3, the DNA is TGTGCCAGCAGTTACTCGAGGAGAGATCAGCCCCAGCATTTT.

The genes are TRBV30 and TRBJ2-3; D gene unclear. The CDR3 is 16 amino acids. V was pared by 0 bases and J by 6 bases, with 19 bases between. The germline gives CDR1 GTSNPN, CDR2 SVGIG (reference sequence). CDR3 DNA sequence: TGTGCCTGGAGTGTATCGCCGTTTGGCTCCGGGGATACGCAGTATTTT. This translates into CAWSVSPFGSGDTQYF. The complete variable domain, with remaining parts taken from reference TRBV30 and TRBJ2-3, reads SQTIHQWPATLVQPVGSPLSLECTVEGTSNPNLYWYRQAAGRGLQLLFYSVGIGQISSEVPQNLSASRPQDRQFILSSKKLLLSDSGFYLCAWSVSPFGSGDTQYFGPGTRLTVL.

V is TRBV2 and J is TRBJ2-1; 9 bases agree with TRBD2. Germline V CDR1 and CDR2: SNHLY, FYNNEI. The CDR3 is made up of 15 amino acids. V was pared by 6 bases and J by 5 bases, with 8 bases of the junction left unmatched. The CDR3 spells CASRARRGGDNEQFF. The CDR3 DNA is TGTGCCAGCAGGGCCCGGCGGGGGGGCGACAATGAGCAGTTCTTC.